This T cell receptor beta chain was captured in a study of blood T cell repertoires in COVID-19 (TCRdb year 2020). Study-level background: Samples covering the acute and convalescent phases of COVID-19 were provided by collaborators in the United States, Italy and Spain. Subjects who had been exposed to COVID-19, were actively infected with it, or had recovered from it provided the deeply sampled blood TCRbeta repertoires that made up the dataset. Samples were obtained from the ongoing ImmuneRACE study (first 160 participants) and from 950 to 1,500 subjects provided by 6 global collaborators. HLA class I and class II types, where available, came from metadata supplied by the sample provider rather than from assay-based typing. Sample metadata almost always included a de-identified subject ID, COVID-19 status, age in years and sex. The repertoires were released in a freely available public database intended as a resource for research on the immune response to SARS-CoV-2. The prospective study material was composed of cDNA or gDNA derived from T cells, B-cell-depleted T cells, or PBMCs.

TCRbeta CDR3 regions were amplified from genomic DNA by means of the immunoSEQ Assay, a bias-controlled multiplex PCR. The study's own analysis went as follows. Nucleated cell counts per sample were estimated from amplification of reference gene primers within the assay. Sequence reads were collapsed and filtered to measure the absolute abundance of every unique TCRbeta CDR3 rearrangement. For each sample, productive Simpson clonality was calculated as the square root of Simpson's diversity index across productive rearrangements. Not all clones reach the TCRdb copy of this immuneACCESS table, which keeps in-frame sequences only. Checked studies attribute under half of the gap to unresolved V genes and leave the rest unexplained. V, J and clone size are taken as reported in that table, and D and trimming were inferred from the DNA itself. A total of 100,000 to 120,000 clones appear in this sample, roughly 76% of them only once. In total, the top ten clones hold 6% to 8% of the sample.

Worth noting for this clone: Its binding antigen is unknown. Within one base of it there is no much larger clone, and no base qualities were kept.

The collaborating institutions used their own protocols to collect whole blood in K2EDTA tubes. Collaborator samples were shipped for TCRbeta analysis as frozen whole blood, isolated PBMCs, or DNA extracted from either sample type. Relative to germline, V is missing 11 bases and J is missing 5 bases, with 9 bases of the junction outside any gene match. The cysteine opens and the phenylalanine closes a CDR3 of 13 amino acids. Just CDR3 DNA is preserved here, 39 bases in frame from base 1. CDR1 and CDR2 are read off the germline V gene as MNHEY and SVGAGI. Beyond this particular receptor, the publication reports: Clinical and demographic metadata were provided uncurated, with the amount varying by source and participant.

The sequencing sample was made of peripheral blood. The chain couples TRBV6-5 to TRBJ1-1, and TRBD1 matches 9 of the central bases. This clonotype was obtained from a woman aged 60-75 years with acute or convalescent COVID-19. The nucleotide sequence is TGTGCCGGGACAGGGAAAGGTGGGACTGAAGCTTTCTTT. It specifies CAGTGKGGTEAFF.